The entry below gives a single T cell receptor beta chain sequence along with its context. This entry belongs to a study of blood T cell repertoires in COVID-19. Study overall: Sites in the United States, Italy and Spain provided acute and convalescent COVID-19 samples. Sample material is recorded as cDNA or gDNA derived from T cells, B-cell-depleted T cells, or PBMCs.

Germline loops: CDR1 SNHLY, CDR2 FYNNEI. This CDR3 is built from 15 residues. After removal of 7 bases from V and 5 bases from J, the junction contained 9 bases not matched to a gene. Assay used: immunoSEQ multiplex PCR; TCRdb lists only in-frame clones, some missing. The profile shows some 260,000 clones, about nine tenths of them singletons. The study drew participants aged about 18 to 89 years from approximately 23 US areas. Participants reported their clinical history, and cohort assignment relied on those reports. The sequenced sample consisted of PBMCs or T cells enriched from blood (not recorded which). The receptor was isolated from a man aged 40-49 years who had recovered from COVID-19. The chain joins TRBV2 to TRBJ2-1; 9 bases are a match to TRBD1. In DNA, the CDR3 is TGTGCCAGCAACCCGGGACAGGGAGCCCACAATGAGCAGTTCTTC. Protein: CASNPGQGAHNEQFF.